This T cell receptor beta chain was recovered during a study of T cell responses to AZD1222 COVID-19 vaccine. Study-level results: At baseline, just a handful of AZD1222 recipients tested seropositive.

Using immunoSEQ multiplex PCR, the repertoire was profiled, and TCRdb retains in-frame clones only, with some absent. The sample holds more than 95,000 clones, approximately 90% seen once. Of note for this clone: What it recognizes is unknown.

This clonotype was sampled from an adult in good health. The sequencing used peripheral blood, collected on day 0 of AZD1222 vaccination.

The CDR3 reads CASSLGATAYNEQFF. The CDR3 region has the DNA TGCGCCAGCAGCCTTGGCGCGACGGCGTACAATGAGCAGTTCTTC. The chain combines TRBV4-3 with TRBJ2-1; no clear D gene. CDR3 length: 15 residues. V was trimmed by 4 bases and J by 4 bases, leaving 14 bases between them. Per germline, CDR1 LGHNA and CDR2 YSLEER.